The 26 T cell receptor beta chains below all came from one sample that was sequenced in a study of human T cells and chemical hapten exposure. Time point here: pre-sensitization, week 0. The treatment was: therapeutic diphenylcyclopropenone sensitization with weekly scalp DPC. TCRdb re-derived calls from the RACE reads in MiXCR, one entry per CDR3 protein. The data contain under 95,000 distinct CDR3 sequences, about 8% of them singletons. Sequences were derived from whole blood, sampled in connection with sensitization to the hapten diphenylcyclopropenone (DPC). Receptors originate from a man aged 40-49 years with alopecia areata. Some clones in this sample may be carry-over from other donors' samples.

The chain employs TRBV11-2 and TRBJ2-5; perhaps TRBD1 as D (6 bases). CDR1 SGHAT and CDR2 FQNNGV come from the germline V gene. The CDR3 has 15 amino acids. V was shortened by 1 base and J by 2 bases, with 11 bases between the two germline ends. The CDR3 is CASSLALQGQETQYF. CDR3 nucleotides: TGTGCCAGCAGCTTAGCTCTCCAGGGGCAAGAGACCCAGTACTTC.

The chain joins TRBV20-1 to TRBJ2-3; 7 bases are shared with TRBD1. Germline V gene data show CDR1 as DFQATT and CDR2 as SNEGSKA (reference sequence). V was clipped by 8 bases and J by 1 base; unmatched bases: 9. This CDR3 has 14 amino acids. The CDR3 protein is CSTTGTARTDTQYF. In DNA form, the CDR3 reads TGCAGTACCACAGGGACAGCACGCACAGATACGCAGTATTTT.

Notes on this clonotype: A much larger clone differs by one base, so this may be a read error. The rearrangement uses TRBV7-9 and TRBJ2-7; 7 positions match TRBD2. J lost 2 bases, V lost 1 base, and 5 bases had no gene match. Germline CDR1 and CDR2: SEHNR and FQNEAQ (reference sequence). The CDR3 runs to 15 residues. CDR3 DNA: TGTGCCAGCAGCTTAGGATGCGGGGGTGCCTACGAGCAGTACTTC. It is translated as CASSLGCGGAYEQYF.

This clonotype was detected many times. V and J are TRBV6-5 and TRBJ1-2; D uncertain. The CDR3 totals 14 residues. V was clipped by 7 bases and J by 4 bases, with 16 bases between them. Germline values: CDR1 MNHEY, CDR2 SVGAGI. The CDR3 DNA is TGTGCCAGCACCTTAATTCGCGGAAGCTATGGCTACACCTTC. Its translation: CASTLIRGSYGYTF.

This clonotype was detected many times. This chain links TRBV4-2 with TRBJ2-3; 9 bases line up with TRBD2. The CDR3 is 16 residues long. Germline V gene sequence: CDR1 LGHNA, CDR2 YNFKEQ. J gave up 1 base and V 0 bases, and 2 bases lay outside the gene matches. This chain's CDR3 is CASSQDRTSGTDTQYF. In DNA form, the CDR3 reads TGTGCCAGCAGCCAAGACCGGACTAGCGGCACAGATACGCAGTATTTT.

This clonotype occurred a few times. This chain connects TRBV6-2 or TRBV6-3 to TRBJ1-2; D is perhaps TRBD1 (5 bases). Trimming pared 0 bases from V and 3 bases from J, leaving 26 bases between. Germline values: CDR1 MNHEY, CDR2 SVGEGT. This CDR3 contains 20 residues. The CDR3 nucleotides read TGTGCCAGCAGTTACTCACGGTCTCGGACACCAAAGGCCGGGGACTATGGCTACACCTTC. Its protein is CASSYSRSRTPKAGDYGYTF.

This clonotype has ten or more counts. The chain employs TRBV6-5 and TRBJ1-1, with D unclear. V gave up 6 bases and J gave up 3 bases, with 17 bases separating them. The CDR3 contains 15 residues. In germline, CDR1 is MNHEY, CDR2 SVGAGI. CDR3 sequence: CASSPTSSRYTEAFF. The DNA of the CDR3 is TGTGCCAGCAGCCCTACTTCCTCCCGATACACTGAAGCTTTCTTT.

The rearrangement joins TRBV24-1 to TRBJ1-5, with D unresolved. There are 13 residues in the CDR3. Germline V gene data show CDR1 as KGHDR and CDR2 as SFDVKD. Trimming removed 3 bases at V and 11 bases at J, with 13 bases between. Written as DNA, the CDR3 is TGTGCCACCAGTGATGGACTGGTCGTGACCCAGCATTTT. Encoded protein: CATSDGLVVTQHF.

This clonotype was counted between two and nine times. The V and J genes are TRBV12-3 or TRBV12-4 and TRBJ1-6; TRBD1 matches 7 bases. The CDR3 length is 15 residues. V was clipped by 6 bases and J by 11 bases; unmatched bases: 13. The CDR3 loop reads CASSRGQARGTPLHF. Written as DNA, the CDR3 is TGTGCCAGCAGCCGCGGACAGGCGAGGGGAACACCCCTCCACTTT.

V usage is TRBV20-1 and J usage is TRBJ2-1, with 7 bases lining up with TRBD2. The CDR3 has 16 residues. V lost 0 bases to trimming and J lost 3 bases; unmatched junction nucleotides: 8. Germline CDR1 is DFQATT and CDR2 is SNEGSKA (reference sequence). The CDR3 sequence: CSARDRKLANYNEQFF. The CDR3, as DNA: TGCAGTGCTAGAGATCGGAAACTAGCGAACTACAATGAGCAGTTCTTC.

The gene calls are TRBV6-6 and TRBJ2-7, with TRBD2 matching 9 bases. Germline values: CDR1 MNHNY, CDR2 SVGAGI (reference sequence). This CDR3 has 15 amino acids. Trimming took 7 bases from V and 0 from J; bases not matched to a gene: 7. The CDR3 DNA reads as TGTGCCAGCACGAAACTAGCGGGCGTCTCCTACGAGCAGTACGTC. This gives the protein CASTKLAGVSYEQYV.

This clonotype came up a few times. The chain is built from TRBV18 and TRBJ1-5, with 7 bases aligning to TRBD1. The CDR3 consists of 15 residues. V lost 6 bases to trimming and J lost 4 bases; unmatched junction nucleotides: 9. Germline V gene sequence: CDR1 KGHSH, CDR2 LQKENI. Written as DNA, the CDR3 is TGTGCCAGCTCGCCGGGGACAGATTCAAATCAGCCCCAGCATTTT. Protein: CASSPGTDSNQPQHF.

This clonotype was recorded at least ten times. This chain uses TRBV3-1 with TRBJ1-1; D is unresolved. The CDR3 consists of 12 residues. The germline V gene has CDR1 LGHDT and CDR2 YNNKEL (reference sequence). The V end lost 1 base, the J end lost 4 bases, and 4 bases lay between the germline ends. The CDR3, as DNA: TGTGCCAGCAGCCAAGCCACCACTGAAGCTTTCTTT. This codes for CASSQATTEAFF.

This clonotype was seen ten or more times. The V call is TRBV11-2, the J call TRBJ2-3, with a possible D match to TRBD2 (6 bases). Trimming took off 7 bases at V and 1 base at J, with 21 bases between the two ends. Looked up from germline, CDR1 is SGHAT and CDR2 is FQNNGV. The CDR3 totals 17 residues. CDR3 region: CASTLLPGRGGTDTQYF. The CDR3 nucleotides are TGTGCCAGCACCCTCCTCCCCGGGAGAGGAGGCACAGATACGCAGTATTTT.

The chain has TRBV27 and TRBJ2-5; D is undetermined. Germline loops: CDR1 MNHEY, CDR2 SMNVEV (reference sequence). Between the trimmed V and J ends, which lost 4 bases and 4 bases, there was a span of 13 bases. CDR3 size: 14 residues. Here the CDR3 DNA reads TGTGCCAGCAGTTATAACGGCGGTAGAGAGACCCAGTACTTC. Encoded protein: CASSYNGGRETQYF.

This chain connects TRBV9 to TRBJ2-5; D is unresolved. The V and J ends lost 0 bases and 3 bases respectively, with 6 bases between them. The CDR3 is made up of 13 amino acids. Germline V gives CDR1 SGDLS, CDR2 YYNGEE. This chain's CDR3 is CASSVGQKETQYF. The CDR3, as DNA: TGTGCCAGCAGCGTAGGCCAGAAAGAGACCCAGTACTTC.

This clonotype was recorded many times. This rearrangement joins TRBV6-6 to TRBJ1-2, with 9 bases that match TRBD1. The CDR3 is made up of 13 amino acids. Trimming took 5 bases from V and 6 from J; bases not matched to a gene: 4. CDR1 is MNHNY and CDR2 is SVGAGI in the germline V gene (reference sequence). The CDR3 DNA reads TGTGCCAGCAGTAAAGGACAGGGGAATGGCTACACCTTC. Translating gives CASSKGQGNGYTF.

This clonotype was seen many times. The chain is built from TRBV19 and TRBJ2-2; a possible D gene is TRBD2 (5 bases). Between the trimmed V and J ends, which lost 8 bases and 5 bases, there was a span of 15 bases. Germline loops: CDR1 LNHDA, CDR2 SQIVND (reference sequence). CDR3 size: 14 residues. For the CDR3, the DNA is TGTGCCAGTCGAGGGTCGGGTGGAACCGGGGAGCTGTTTTTT. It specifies CASRGSGGTGELFF.

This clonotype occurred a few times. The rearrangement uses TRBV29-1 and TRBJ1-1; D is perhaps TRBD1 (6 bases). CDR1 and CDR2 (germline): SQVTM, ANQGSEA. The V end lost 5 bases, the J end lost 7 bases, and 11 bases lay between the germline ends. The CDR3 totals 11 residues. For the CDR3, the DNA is TGCAGCGTTTCACAGGGAAGTGAAGCTTTCTTT. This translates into CSVSQGSEAFF.

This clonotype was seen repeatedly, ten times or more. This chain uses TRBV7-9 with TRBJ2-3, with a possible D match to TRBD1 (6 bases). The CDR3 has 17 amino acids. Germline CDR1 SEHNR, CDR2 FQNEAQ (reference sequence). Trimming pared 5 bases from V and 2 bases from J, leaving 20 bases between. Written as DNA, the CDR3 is TGTGCCAGCAGCCGGGGACAACCTTCCGTTCACACAGATACGCAGTATTTT. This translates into CASSRGQPSVHTDTQYF.

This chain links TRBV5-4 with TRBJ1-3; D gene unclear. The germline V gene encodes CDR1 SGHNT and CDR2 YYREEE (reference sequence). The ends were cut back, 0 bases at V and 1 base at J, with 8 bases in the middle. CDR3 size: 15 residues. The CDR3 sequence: CASSLGEASGNTIYF. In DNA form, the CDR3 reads TGTGCCAGCAGCTTGGGGGAGGCTTCTGGAAACACCATATATTTT.

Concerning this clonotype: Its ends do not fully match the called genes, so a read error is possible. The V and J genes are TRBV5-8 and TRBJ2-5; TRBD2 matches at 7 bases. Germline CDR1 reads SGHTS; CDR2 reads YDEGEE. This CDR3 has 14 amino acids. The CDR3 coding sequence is TGTGCCAGCAGCAAAGAGGGTCGGGGGGTGACCCAGCACTTC. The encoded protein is CASSKEGRGVTQHF. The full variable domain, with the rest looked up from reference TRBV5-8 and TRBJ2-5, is EAGVTQSPTHLIKTRGQQATLRCSPISGHTSVYWYQQALGLGLQFLLWYDEGEERNRGNFPPRFSGRQFPNYSSELNVNALELEDSALYLCASSKEGRGVTQHFGPGTRLLVL.

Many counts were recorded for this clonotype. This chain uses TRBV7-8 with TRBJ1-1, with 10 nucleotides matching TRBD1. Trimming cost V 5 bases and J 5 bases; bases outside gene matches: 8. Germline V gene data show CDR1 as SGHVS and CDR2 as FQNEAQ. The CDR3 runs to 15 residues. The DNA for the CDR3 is TGTGCCAGCAGCGAATCTAGACAGGGGGCAACTGAAGCTTTCTTT. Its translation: CASSESRQGATEAFF.

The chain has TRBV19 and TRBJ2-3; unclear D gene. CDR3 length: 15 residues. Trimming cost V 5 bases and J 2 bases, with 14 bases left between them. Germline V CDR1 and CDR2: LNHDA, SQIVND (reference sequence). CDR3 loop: CASSATPRTTDTQYF. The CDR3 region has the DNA TGTGCCAGTAGTGCGACTCCGAGGACCACAGATACGCAGTATTTT. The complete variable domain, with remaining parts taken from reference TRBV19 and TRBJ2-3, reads DGGITQSPKYLFRKEGQNVTLSCEQNLNHDAMYWYRQDPGQGLRLIYYSQIVNDFQKGDIAEGYSVSREKKESFPLTVTSAQKNPTAFYLCASSATPRTTDTQYFGPGTRLTVL.

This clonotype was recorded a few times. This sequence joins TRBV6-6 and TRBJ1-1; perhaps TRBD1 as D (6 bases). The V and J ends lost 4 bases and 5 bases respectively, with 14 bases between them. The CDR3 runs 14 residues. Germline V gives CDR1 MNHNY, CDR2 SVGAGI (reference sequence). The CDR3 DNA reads TGTGCCAGCAGTTCCGGACAGAGACGGACTGAAGCTTTCTTT. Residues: CASSSGQRRTEAFF.

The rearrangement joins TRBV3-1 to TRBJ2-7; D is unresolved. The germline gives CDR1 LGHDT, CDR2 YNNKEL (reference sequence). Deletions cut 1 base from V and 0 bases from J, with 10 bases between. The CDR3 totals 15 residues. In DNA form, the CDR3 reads TGTGCCAGCAGCCAAGGAGGCGGCAGCTCCTACGAGCAGTACTTC. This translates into CASSQGGGSSYEQYF.